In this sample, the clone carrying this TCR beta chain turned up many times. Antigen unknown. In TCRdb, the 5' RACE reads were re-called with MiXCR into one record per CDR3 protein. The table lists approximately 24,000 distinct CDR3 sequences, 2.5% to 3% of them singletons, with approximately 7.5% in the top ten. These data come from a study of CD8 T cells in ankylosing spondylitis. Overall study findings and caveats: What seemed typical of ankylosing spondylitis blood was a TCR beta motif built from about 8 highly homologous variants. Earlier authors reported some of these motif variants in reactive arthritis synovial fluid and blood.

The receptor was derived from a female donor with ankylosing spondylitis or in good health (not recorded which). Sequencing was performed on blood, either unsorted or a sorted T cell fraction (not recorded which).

In DNA form, the CDR3 reads TGTGCCAGCAGCGTAGCTGCAACTAATGAAAAACTGTTTTTT. Translation gives CASSVAATNEKLFF. V usage is TRBV9 and J usage is TRBJ1-4; D is ambiguous. Per the germline V gene, CDR1 is SGDLS and CDR2 is YYNGEE. V was cut by 0 bases and J by 0 bases, with 3 bases left in between. The CDR3 extends over 14 amino acids.